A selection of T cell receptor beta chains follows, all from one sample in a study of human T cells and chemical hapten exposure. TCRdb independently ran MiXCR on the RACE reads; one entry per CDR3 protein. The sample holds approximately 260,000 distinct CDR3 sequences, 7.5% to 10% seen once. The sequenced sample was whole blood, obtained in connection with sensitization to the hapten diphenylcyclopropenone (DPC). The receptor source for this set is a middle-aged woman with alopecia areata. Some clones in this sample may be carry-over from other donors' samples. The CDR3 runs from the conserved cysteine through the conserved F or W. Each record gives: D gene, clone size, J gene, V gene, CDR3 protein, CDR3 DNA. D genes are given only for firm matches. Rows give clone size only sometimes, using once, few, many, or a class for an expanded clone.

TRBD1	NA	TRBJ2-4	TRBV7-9	CASSATGALAKNIQYF	TGTGCCAGCAGCGCTACAGGGGCACTAGCCAAAAACATTCAGTACTTC
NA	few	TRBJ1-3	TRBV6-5	CASTDPRGNTIYF	TGTGCCAGCACGGACCCGCGCGGAAACACCATATATTTT
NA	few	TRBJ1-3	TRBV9	CASSVGAGGNSGNTIYF	TGTGCCAGCAGCGTAGGAGCCGGCGGGAACTCTGGAAACACCATATATTTT
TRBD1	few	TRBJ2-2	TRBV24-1	CATSSFPGTGDHTGELFF	TGTGCCACCAGCAGTTTCCCCGGGACAGGGGACCACACCGGGGAGCTGTTTTTT
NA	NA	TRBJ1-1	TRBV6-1	CASSEHNYGGTEAFF	TGTGCCAGCAGTGAACATAACTACGGTGGGACTGAAGCTTTCTTT
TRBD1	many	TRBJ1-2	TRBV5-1	CASSLTQGWIEGYTF	TGCGCCAGCAGCTTGACACAGGGGTGGATCGAGGGCTACACCTTC
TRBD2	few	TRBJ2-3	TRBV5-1	CASSLAALAATDTQYF	TGCGCCAGCAGCTTGGCCGCGCTAGCGGCCACAGATACGCAGTATTTT
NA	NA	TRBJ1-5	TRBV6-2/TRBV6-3	CASSYGISNQPQHF	TGTGCCAGCAGTTACGGTATTAGCAATCAGCCCCAGCATTTT
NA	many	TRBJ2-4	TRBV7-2	CASSLERGIQYF	TGTGCCAGCAGCTTAGAGAGGGGCATTCAGTACTTC
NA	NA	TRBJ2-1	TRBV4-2	CASSQVALGGNEQFF	TGTGCCAGCAGCCAAGTAGCTCTGGGGGGAAATGAGCAGTTCTTC
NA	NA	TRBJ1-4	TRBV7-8	CASSLEPYTNEKLFF	TGTGCCAGCAGCTTAGAGCCGTATACTAATGAAAAACTGTTTTTT
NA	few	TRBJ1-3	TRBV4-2	CASSQDQRGNTIYF	TGTGCCAGCAGCCAAGATCAACGGGGAAACACCATATATTTT